This T cell receptor beta chain stems from a study of technical replicates of blood from a handful of donors. Germline loops: CDR1 MNHNS, CDR2 SASEGT. V gave up 2 bases and J gave up 2 bases; unmatched junction bases: 8. The CDR3 covers 17 residues. TCRdb's copy holds only in-frame clones and misses some; the assay was immunoSEQ multiplex PCR. The data contain some 70,000 clones, more than 85% of them singletons. The sequenced sample was PBMCs. This TCR came from a human donor in good health. Some clones in this sample may be carry-over from other donors' samples. The chain uses TRBV6-1 and TRBJ1-5, with TRBD1 matching 8 bases. The DNA for the CDR3 is TGTGCCAGCAGTGAATCTCGAGCAGGGGGCGGCAATCAGCCCCAGCATTTT. Protein: CASSESRAGGGNQPQHF.